This TCR beta chain derives from a study of blood T cell repertoires in COVID-19. Study-wide context: Some COVID-19 samples were acute and others convalescent; all came from the United States, Italy and Spain. The cDNA or gDNA used as material had been derived from T cells, B-cell-depleted T cells, or PBMCs.

V trimming: 8 bases; J trimming: 0 bases; junction bases outside the gene matches: 6. The germline V gene encodes CDR1 WSHSY and CDR2 SAAADI. This CDR3 comprises 14 residues. This clone appeared a few times. Authors' data handling: Amplifying reference gene primers gave estimates of nucleated cell counts. The method was immunoSEQ multiplex PCR; TCRdb's version includes in-frame clones alone and lacks a portion of them. V and J calls and clone size follow that table, whereas D and trimming were derived from the DNA. The sample has roughly 200,000 clones; almost 90% are singletons. Sequencing was carried out using peripheral blood. The V call is TRBV10-2, the J call TRBJ2-7, with 8 positions matching TRBD2. The receptor comes from a man aged 18 to 29 with active or convalescent COVID-19. The CDR3 DNA reads TGCGCCAGCGGGCGGGGGGACCGCTCCTACGAGCAGTACTTC. Translation: CASGRGDRSYEQYF.